A selection of T cell receptor beta chains follows, all from one sample in a study of identical twins' blood T cells. TCRdb passed the 5' RACE reads through MiXCR, listing each CDR3 protein once. The sample contains 400,000 or so distinct CDR3 sequences, approximately 30% of which appear only once. The material sequenced was PBMCs. These receptors originate from a woman aged 18 to 55 in good health. The CDR3 runs from the conserved cysteine through the conserved F or W. D genes are given only for firm matches. Expanded clones get a size class; other rows say once, few or many, or leave the size out.

size	V	D	J	CDR3	DNA
NA	TRBV5-1	NA	TRBJ2-7	CASFSGGFGEQYF	TGCGCCAGCTTCTCTGGAGGGTTCGGCGAGCAGTACTTC
many	TRBV5-1	TRBD2	TRBJ2-3	CASSPRAGSTDTQYF	TGCGCCAGCAGCCCAAGAGCGGGAAGCACAGATACGCAGTATTTT
NA	TRBV5-6	NA	TRBJ2-1	CASRSWNEQFF	TGTGCCAGCCGTTCGTGGAATGAGCAGTTCTTC
few	TRBV14	NA	TRBJ2-2	CASSQSLAATGELFF	TGTGCCAGCAGCCAGTCACTAGCAGCAACCGGGGAGCTGTTTTTT
many	TRBV29-1	TRBD1	TRBJ1-1	CSVVQGGNTEAFF	TGCAGCGTTGTCCAGGGGGGGAACACTGAAGCTTTCTTT
NA	TRBV5-1	NA	TRBJ1-2	CASSFSDITYGYTF	TGCGCCAGCAGCTTTTCGGACATAACCTATGGCTACACCTTC
NA	TRBV10-3	NA	TRBJ2-6	CASIGAGANVLTF	TGTGCCTCGATAGGCGCTGGGGCCAACGTCCTGACTTTC
NA	TRBV20-1	NA	TRBJ2-7	CSARDPPRSGYGQYF	TGCAGTGCTAGAGATCCCCCTCGCAGTGGATACGGGCAGTACTTC
few	TRBV9	NA	TRBJ1-1	CASSVEEGAAIPMNTEAFF	TGTGCCAGCAGCGTAGAGGAAGGGGCAGCGATCCCAATGAACACTGAAGCTTTCTTT
NA	TRBV13	NA	TRBJ1-6	CASSSLGPGNYNSPLHF	TGTGCCAGCAGCTCGCTGGGTCCAGGGAACTATAATTCACCCCTCCACTTT
few	TRBV13	NA	TRBJ2-2	CASSSYRAGELFF	TGTGCCAGCAGCAGCTACAGGGCCGGGGAGCTGTTTTTT
NA	TRBV6-2/TRBV6-3	TRBD2	TRBJ2-3	CASSSRSGRGTDTQYF	TGTGCCAGCAGTTCCAGAAGCGGGAGAGGCACAGATACGCAGTATTTT
NA	TRBV18	NA	TRBJ2-2	CASSPMEAGELFF	TGTGCCAGCTCACCAATGGAAGCCGGGGAGCTGTTTTTT
NA	TRBV4-1	NA	TRBJ2-3	CASSPLGGDTQYF	TGCGCCAGCAGCCCCCTAGGAGGGGATACGCAGTATTTT
NA	TRBV20-1	NA	TRBJ1-1	CSAVLRGMRNTEAFF	TGCAGTGCCGTTTTGAGGGGGATGAGGAACACTGAAGCTTTCTTT
NA	TRBV12-3/TRBV12-4	NA	TRBJ1-1	CACRLGLNTEAFF	TGTGCCTGCAGATTGGGGTTGAACACTGAAGCTTTCTTT
NA	TRBV16	NA	TRBJ1-5	CAGSQGMIDSDQPQHF	TGTGCCGGCAGCCAAGGAATGATAGATAGTGATCAGCCCCAGCATTTT
NA	TRBV7-9	NA	TRBJ2-7	CASSFNRGDEQYF	TGTGCCAGCAGCTTCAATAGGGGGGACGAGCAGTACTTC
many	TRBV6-5	NA	TRBJ1-6	CASSYSPGLANSPLHF	TGTGCCAGCAGTTACTCCCCAGGGTTGGCAAATTCACCCCTCCACTTT
NA	TRBV20-1	NA	TRBJ1-3	CSARGVRSSGNTIYF	TGCAGTGCTAGAGGCGTCCGGTCCTCTGGAAACACCATATATTTT
NA	TRBV4-1	TRBD1	TRBJ1-1	CASSQFDGQGWTEAFF	TGCGCCAGCAGCCAGTTCGACGGACAGGGATGGACTGAAGCTTTCTTT
NA	TRBV13	NA	TRBJ1-4	CASSPRDMNEKLFF	TGTGCCAGCAGCCCTCGGGATATGAATGAAAAACTGTTTTTT
NA	TRBV24-1	NA	TRBJ2-5	CAPSSEGGTQYF	TGTGCCCCCAGTTCTGAGGGTGGGACCCAGTACTTC
many	TRBV20-1	NA	TRBJ2-7	CSAKGRSLLEQYF	TGCAGTGCTAAAGGGCGGTCCCTCCTCGAGCAGTACTTC
NA	TRBV5-1	NA	TRBJ2-1	CASRFQLGNEQFF	TGCGCCAGCAGGTTTCAGTTGGGCAATGAGCAGTTCTTC
once	TRBV20-1	NA	TRBJ1-5	CSARGEGVQPQHF	TGCAGTGCCCGCGGTGAAGGAGTTCAGCCCCAGCATTTT
NA	TRBV20-1	TRBD2	TRBJ2-1	CSASSPSGRRSYNEQFF	TGCAGTGCTAGTTCGCCTAGCGGGAGACGATCCTACAATGAGCAGTTCTTC
NA	TRBV20-1	NA	TRBJ2-1	CSARALSSYNEQFF	TGCAGTGCTAGAGCTCTAAGCTCCTACAATGAGCAGTTCTTC